This TCR beta chain was recovered during a study of cytomegalovirus exposure and HLA in healthy donors. PCR primers comprised 60 Vbeta and 13 Jbeta primers. Profiled with immunoSEQ multiplex PCR; TCRdb holds only in-frame clones, not every one. Found here are 150,000 to 190,000 clones, roughly 85% of them singletons; the top ten hold 2% to 2.5%. The CDR3 consists of 12 residues. Germline loops: CDR1 SQVTM, CDR2 ANQGSEA. Unmatched junction bases numbered 4, after V lost 6 bases and J lost 4 bases. V gene TRBV29-1 combines with J gene TRBJ2-5; 8 bases fit TRBD1. The TCR was taken from a woman younger than 35 in good health and CMV-seronegative. The specimen was PBMCs. CDR3 in DNA: TGCAGCGTCCCCGGGACAGGAGAGACCCAGTACTTC. Amino acid sequence: CSVPGTGETQYF.